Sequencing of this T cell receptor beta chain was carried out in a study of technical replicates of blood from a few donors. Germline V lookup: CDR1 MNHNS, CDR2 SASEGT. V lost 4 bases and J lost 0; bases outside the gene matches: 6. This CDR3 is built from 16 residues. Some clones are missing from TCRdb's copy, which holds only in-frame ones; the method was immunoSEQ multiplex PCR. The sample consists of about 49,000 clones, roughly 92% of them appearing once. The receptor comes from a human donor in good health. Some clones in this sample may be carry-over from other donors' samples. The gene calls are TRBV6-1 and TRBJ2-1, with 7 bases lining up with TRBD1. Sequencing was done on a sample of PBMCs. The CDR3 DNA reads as TGTGCCAGCAGTGGACGACAGGGTATCTCCTACAATGAGCAGTTCTTC. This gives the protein CASSGRQGISYNEQFF.